This note documents a single TCR beta chain sequence. No antigen is known for it. Germline assignment: CDR1 SGHVS and CDR2 FQNEAQ. Trimming cost V 5 bases and J 3 bases, with 17 bases left between them. The CDR3 contains 15 residues. The data stem from a study of radiotherapy plus CTLA-4 blockade in lung cancer. Notes on the study in general: After treatment with radiotherapy plus ipilimumab, TCR clones that came from the tumor expanded in blood. Per reports, early blood T cell clone dynamics, plus interferon-beta, forecast response most strongly.

Sequencing was performed with immunoSEQ multiplex PCR; in TCRdb, only in-frame clones are kept and a portion is missing. The sample holds some 37,000 clones; about 70% are singletons and the top ten take around 9%. The clonotype originates from a human donor with non-small cell lung cancer who had stable disease on radiotherapy plus ipilimumab. Source: peripheral blood, taken from a patient treated with radiotherapy plus ipilimumab. This chain connects TRBV7-8 to TRBJ2-7; D is perhaps TRBD1 or TRBD2 (5 bases each). This chain's CDR3 is CASSPSTWGNYEQYF. In nucleotides, the CDR3 is TGTGCCAGCAGCCCGTCCACGTGGGGGAACTACGAGCAGTACTTC.